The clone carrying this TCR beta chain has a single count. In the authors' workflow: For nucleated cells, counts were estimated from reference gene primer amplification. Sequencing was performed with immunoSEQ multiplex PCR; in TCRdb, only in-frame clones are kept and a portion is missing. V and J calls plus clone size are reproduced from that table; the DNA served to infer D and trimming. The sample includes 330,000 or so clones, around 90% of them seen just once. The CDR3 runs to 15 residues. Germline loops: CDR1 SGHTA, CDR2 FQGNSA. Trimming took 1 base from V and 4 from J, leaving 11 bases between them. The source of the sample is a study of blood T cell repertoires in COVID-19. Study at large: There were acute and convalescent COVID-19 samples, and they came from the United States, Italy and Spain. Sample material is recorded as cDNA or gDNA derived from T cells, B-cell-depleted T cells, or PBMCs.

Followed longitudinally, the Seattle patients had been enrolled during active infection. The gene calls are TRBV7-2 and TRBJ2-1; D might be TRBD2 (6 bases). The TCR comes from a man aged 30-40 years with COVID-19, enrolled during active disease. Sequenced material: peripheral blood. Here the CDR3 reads CASSLGQGGYNEQFF. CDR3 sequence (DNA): TGTGCCAGCAGCTTAGGGCAGGGAGGATACAATGAGCAGTTCTTC.